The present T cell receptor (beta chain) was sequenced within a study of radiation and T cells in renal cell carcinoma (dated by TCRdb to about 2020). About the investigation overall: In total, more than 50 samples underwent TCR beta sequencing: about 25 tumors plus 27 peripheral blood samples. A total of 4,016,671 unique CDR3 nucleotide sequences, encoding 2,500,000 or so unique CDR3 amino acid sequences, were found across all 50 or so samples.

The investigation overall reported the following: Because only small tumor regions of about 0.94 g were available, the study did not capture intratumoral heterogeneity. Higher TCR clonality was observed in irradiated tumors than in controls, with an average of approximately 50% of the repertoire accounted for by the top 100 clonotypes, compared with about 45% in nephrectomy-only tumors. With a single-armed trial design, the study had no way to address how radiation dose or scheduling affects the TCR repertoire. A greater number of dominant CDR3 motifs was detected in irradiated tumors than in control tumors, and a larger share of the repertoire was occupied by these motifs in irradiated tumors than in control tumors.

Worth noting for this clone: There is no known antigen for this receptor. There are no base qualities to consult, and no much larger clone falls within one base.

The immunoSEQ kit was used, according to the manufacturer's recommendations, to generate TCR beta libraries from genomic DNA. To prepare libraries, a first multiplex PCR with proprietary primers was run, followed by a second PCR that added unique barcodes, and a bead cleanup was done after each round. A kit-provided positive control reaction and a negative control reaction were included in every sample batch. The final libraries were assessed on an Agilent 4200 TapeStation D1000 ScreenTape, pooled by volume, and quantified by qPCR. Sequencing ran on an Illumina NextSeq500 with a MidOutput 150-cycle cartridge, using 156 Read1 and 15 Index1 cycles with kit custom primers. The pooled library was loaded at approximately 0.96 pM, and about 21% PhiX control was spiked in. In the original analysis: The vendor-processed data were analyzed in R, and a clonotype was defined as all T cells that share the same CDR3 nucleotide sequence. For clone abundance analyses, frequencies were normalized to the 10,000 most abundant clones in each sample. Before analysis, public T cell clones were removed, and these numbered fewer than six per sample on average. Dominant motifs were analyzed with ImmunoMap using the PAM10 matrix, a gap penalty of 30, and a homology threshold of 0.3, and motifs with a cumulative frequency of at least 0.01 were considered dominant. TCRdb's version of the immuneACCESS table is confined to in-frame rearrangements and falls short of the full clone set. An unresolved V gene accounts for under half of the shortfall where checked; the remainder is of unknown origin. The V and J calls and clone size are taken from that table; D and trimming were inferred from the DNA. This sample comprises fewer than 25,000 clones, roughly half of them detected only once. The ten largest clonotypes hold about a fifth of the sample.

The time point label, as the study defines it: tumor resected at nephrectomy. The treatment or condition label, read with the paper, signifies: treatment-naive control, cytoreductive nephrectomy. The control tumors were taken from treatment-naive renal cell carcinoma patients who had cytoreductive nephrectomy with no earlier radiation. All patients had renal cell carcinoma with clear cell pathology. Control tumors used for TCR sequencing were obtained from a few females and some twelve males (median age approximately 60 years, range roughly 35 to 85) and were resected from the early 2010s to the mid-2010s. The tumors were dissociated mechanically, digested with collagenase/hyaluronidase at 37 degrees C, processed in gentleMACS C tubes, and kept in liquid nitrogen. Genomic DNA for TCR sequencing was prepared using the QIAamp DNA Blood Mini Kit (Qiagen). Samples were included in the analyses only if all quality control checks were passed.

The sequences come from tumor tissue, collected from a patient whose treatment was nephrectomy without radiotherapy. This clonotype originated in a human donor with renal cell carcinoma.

The CDR3 protein sequence reads: CASSEAGSTGELFF. The sequence in DNA is TGTGCCAGCAGCGAGGCAGGGTCCACCGGGGAGCTGTTTTTT. The rearranged chain carries TRBV7-3 and TRBJ2-2; perhaps TRBD1 is the D gene, with 5 bases matching. According to the germline V gene, CDR1 reads SGHTA and CDR2 reads FQGTGA. Inclusive of the bounding cysteine and phenylalanine, the CDR3 is 14 residues long. The retained sequence is limited to the CDR3, 42 bases, with the frame set at the first base. The V end loses 5 bases and the J end loses 4 bases, and a stretch of 11 bases separates them.